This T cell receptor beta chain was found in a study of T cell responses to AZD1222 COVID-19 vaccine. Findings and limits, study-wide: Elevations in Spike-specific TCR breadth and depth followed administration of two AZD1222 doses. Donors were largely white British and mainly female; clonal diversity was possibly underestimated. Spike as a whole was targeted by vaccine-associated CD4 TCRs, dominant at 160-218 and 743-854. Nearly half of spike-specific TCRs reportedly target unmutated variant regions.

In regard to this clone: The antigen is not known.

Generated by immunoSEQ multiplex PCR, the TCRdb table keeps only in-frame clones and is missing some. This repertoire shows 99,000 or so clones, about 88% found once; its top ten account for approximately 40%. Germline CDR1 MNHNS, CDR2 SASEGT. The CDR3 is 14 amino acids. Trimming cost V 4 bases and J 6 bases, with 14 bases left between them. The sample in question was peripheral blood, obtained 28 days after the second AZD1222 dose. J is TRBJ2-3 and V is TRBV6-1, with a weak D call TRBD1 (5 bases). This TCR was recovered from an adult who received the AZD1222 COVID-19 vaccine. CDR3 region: CASSVAGPRDTQYF. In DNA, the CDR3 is TGTGCCAGCAGTGTAGCAGGGCCGAGGGATACGCAGTATTTT.